This T cell receptor beta chain was recovered during a study of PD-L1 blockade in urothelial cancer. Study-level information: Atezolizumab (1,200 mg intravenously every 3 weeks) began in about 2014 for patients.

Indicated time point: pretreatment peripheral blood. Profiled with immunoSEQ multiplex PCR; TCRdb holds only in-frame clones, not every one. The sample has 87,000 or so clones, 80% to 85% seen once; the top ten hold roughly 2%. CDR3 length: 13 amino acids. CDR1 and CDR2 (germline): SQVTM, ANQGSEA. With 6 bases clipped from V and 1 base from J, the junction kept 4 bases outside the gene matches. The TCR sequence derives from a man aged 55 to 70 with urothelial cancer. V usage is TRBV29-1 and J usage is TRBJ1-2; 8 nucleotides match TRBD1. The source was PBMCs, collected around atezolizumab (anti-PD-L1) treatment. In DNA, the CDR3 is TGCAGCGTGCGGACAGGGAATAACTATGGCTACACCTTC. Protein: CSVRTGNNYGYTF.